Below are 15 T cell receptor beta chains sequenced from a single sample in a study of T cell responses to AZD1222 COVID-19 vaccine. TCRdb's table, derived via immunoSEQ multiplex PCR, lists solely in-frame clones and lacks some. The sample has 99,000 or so clones, roughly 90% seen once. Material: peripheral blood, obtained on day 0 of AZD1222 vaccination. These receptor sequences come from an adult in good health.

The gene calls are TRBV18 and TRBJ1-2; D gene unclear. The germline CDR1 and CDR2 sequences are KGHSH and LQKENI. The CDR3 contains 14 residues. With 0 bases removed from V and 5 bases from J, the gap between germline ends came to 10 bases. The CDR3 loop reads CASSPPSVGYGYTF. CDR3 coding DNA: TGTGCCAGCTCACCACCGTCGGTAGGTTATGGCTACACCTTC.

V is TRBV9 and J is TRBJ1-2; no reliable D call. This CDR3 is built from 17 residues. The germline CDR1 and CDR2 sequences are SGDLS and YYNGEE. V lost 2 bases and J lost 4, with 21 bases in between. This CDR3 is CASSVESTRLQFYGYTF. The CDR3 nucleotides are TGTGCCAGCAGCGTGGAGAGCACGAGACTCCAGTTCTATGGCTACACCTTC.

The rearrangement uses TRBV19 and TRBJ1-5; 7 positions agree with TRBD1. The trim removed 8 bases at V and 3 bases at J, leaving 7 bases unmatched. CDR3 length equals 14 residues. Germline V gene lookup returns CDR1 LNHDA and CDR2 SQIVND (reference sequence). The CDR3 DNA reads TGTGCCAGTCAAGGGGGCTACGCCAATCAGCCCCAGCATTTT. It specifies CASQGGYANQPQHF.

The V call is TRBV5-6, the J call TRBJ2-7; 7 bases match TRBD1. Unmatched junction bases numbered 4, after V lost 4 bases and J lost 3 bases. Germline CDR1 SGHDT, CDR2 YYEEEE. The CDR3 is 13 amino acids. The CDR3 sequence is CASSTGQDYEQYF. CDR3 nucleotides: TGTGCCAGCAGCACAGGACAGGACTACGAGCAGTACTTC.

The chain has TRBV5-6 and TRBJ1-3, with TRBD1 matching 8 bases. V trimming: 0 bases; J trimming: 9 bases; junction bases outside the gene matches: 2. CDR3 length: 13 amino acids. In germline, CDR1 is SGHDT, CDR2 YYEEEE. The CDR3 reads CASSLEDRGTIYF. The DNA for the CDR3 is TGTGCCAGCAGCTTGGAAGACAGGGGCACCATATATTTT.

The chain uses TRBV10-3 and TRBJ2-3; D is possibly TRBD2 (6 bases). V lost 2 bases and J 1 base, leaving 7 bases between the germline ends. Germline CDR1 ENHRY, CDR2 SYGVKD. The CDR3 is 14 residues long. CDR3 amino acids: CAISEAGRTDTQYF. The CDR3 region has the DNA TGTGCCATCAGTGAGGCGGGGCGCACAGATACGCAGTATTTT.

The J gene is TRBJ2-7, the V gene TRBV5-6; D is possibly TRBD1 (6 bases). CDR1 is SGHDT, CDR2 YYEEEE, per germline. Trimming took 1 base from V and 3 from J, leaving 8 bases between them. The CDR3 consists of 13 residues. This CDR3 is CASSLQGNYEQYF. Here the CDR3 DNA reads TGTGCCAGCAGCTTGCAGGGGAACTACGAGCAGTACTTC.

The rearrangement links TRBV30 to TRBJ2-3; D remains unclear. Germline CDR1 reads GTSNPN; CDR2 reads SVGIG (reference sequence). This CDR3 is 13 amino acids long. V lost 4 bases to trimming and J lost 0 bases, with 8 bases between them. The CDR3 DNA sequence: TGTGCCTGGAACCAGAGAAGCACAGATACGCAGTATTTT. Its protein product is CAWNQRSTDTQYF.

CDR3 DNA sequence: TGTGCCAGCAGTTCGGGCCTCGGGAATGGAAACACCATATATTTT. Encoded protein: CASSSGLGNGNTIYF. This chain uses TRBV6-5 with TRBJ1-3; D not certain. Trimming pared 4 bases from V and 3 bases from J, leaving 13 bases between. Looked up from germline, CDR1 is MNHEY and CDR2 is SVGAGI. This CDR3 is built from 15 residues.

The table lists this clone with a count of one. The J gene is TRBJ1-3, the V gene TRBV30; no clear D. The germline V and J ends were trimmed by 2 bases and 2 bases, with 7 bases remaining between them. The CDR3 is 13 amino acids. The germline gives CDR1 GTSNPN, CDR2 SVGIG (reference sequence). The CDR3 sequence: CAWSMAAGNTIYF. The CDR3 DNA reads TGTGCCTGGAGTATGGCCGCTGGAAACACCATATATTTT.

J is TRBJ2-1 and V is TRBV10-1, with 9 nucleotides matching TRBD2. The CDR3 has 16 amino acids. Trimming at V came to 0 bases and at J to 3 bases, leaving 3 bases not matched to a gene. Germline V gene lookup returns CDR1 WNHNN and CDR2 SYGVQD (reference sequence). The chain's CDR3 is CASSESGGGVYNEQFF. The CDR3 DNA is TGCGCCAGCAGTGAGTCGGGCGGGGGGGTCTACAATGAGCAGTTCTTC.

This chain uses TRBV24-1 with TRBJ1-3; possibly TRBD1 for D (5 bases). V lost 7 bases and J lost 2, with 17 bases in between. This CDR3 has 16 amino acids. Germline-derived CDR1 and CDR2 are KGHDR and SFDVKD. In DNA form, the CDR3 reads TGTGCCACCAGCGGGGGAGGGAGAAAGGCTGGAAACACCATATATTTT. Its protein is CATSGGGRKAGNTIYF.

J is TRBJ1-2 and V is TRBV7-9; a possible D gene is TRBD1 (6 bases). Germline V CDR1 and CDR2: SEHNR, FQNEAQ (reference sequence). V was trimmed by 4 bases and J by 5 bases, leaving 8 bases between them. The CDR3 spans 12 residues. The CDR3 loop reads CASSSTGYGYTF. DNA of the CDR3: TGTGCCAGCAGCTCAACAGGGTATGGCTACACCTTC. Together with reference TRBV7-9 and TRBJ1-2, the CDR3 gives the full variable domain: DTGVSQNPRHKITKRGQNVTFRCDPISEHNRLYWYRQTLGQGPEFLTYFQNEAQLEKSRLLSDRFSAERPKGSFSTLEIQRTEQGDSAMYLCASSSTGYGYTFGSGTRLTVV.

The chain is built from TRBV7-9 and TRBJ2-7, with D perhaps matching TRBD1 or TRBD2 (6 bases each). Germline lookup yields CDR1 SEHNR and CDR2 FQNEAQ (reference sequence). This CDR3 is 11 amino acids long. V was clipped by 7 bases and J by 7 bases, with 11 bases between them. In DNA form, the CDR3 reads TGTGCCAGCACAAAAGGGGGGGAGCAGTACTTC. Its protein product is CASTKGGEQYF.

The chain recombines TRBV5-1 with TRBJ2-3; D unresolved. Germline CDR1 SGHRS, CDR2 YFSETQ. Trimming left V 0 bases short and J 0 bases short, with 8 bases between. The CDR3 is 15 residues long. CDR3 amino acids: CASSLEKTSTDTQYF. The CDR3 DNA follows: TGCGCCAGCAGCTTGGAGAAAACTAGCACAGATACGCAGTATTTT.